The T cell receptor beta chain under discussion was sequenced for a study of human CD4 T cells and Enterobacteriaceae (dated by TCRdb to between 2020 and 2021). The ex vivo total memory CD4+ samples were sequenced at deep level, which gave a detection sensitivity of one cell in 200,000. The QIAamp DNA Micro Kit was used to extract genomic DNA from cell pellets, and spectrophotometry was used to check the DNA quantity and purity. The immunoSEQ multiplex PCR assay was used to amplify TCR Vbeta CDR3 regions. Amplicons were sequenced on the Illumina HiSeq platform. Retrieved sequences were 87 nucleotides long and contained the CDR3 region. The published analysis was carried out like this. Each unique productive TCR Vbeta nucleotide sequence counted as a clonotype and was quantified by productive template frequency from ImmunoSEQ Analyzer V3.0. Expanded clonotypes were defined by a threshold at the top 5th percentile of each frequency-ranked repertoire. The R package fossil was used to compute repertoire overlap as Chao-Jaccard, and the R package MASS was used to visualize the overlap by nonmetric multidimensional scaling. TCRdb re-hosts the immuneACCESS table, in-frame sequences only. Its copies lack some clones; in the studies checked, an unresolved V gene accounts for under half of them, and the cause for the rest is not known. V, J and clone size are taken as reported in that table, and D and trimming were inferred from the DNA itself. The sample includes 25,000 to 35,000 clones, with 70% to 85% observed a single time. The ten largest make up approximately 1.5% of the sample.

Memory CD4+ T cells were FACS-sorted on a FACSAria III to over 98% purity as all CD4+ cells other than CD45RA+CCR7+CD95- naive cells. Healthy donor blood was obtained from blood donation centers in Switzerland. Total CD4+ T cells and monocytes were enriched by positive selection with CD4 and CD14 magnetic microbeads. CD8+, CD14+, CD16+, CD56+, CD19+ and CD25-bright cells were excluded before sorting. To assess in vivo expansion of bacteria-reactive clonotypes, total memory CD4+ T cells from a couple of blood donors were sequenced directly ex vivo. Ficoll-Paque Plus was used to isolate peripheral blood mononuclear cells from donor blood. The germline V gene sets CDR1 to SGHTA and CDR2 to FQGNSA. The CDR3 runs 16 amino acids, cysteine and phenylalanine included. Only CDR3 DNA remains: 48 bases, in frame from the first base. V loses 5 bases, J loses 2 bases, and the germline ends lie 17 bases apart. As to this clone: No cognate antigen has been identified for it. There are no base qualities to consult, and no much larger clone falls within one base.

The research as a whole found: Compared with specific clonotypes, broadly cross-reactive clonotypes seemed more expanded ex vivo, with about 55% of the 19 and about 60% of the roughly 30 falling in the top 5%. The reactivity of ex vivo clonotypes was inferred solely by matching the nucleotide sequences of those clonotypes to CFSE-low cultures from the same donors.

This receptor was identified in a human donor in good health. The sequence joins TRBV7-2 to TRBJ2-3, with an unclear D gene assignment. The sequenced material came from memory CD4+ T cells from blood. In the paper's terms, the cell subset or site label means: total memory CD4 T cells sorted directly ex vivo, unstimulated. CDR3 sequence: CASSPGFADATDTQYF. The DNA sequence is TGTGCCAGCAGCCCCGGATTCGCAGACGCCACAGATACGCAGTATTTT.